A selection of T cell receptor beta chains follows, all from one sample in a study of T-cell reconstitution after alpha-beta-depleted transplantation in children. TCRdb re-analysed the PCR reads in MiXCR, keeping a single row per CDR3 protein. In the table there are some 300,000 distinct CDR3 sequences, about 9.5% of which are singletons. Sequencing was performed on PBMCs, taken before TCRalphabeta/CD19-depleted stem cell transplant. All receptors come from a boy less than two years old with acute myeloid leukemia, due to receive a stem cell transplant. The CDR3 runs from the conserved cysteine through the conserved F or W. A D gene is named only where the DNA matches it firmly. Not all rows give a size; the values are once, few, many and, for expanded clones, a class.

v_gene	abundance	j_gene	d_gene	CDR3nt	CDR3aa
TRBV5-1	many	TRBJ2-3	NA	TGCGCCAGCAGCTTATGGACAGTCAGCACAGATACGCAGTATTTT	CASSLWTVSTDTQYF
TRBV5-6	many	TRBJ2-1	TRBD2	TGTGCCAGCAGCTCGGAGCGGGACGCCTACAATGAGCAGTTCTTC	CASSSERDAYNEQFF
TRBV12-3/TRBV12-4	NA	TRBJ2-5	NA	TGTGCCAGCAGAATGGACCGGCGAGTCTCAGAGACCCAGTACTTC	CASRMDRRVSETQYF
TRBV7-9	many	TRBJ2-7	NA	TGTGCCAGCAGCCCCGTTACAGGGAGGGTCTACGAGCAGTACTTC	CASSPVTGRVYEQYF
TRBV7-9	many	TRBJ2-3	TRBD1	TGTGCCAGCAGCCCGAACCGGGACAGCCGGAGAACAGATACGCAGTATTTT	CASSPNRDSRRTDTQYF
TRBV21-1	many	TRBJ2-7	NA	TGTGCCAGCAGCAAAGGGTCGGGCAGCCAGCCATACGAGCAGTACTTC	CASSKGSGSQPYEQYF
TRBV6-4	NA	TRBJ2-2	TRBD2	TGTACCAGCAGTTCGTTCGGGGGACTAGCGGGGTCCACCGGGGAGCTGTTTTTT	CTSSSFGGLAGSTGELFF
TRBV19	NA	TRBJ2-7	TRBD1	TGTGCCAGCCAAAATCGACAGGGCCTCGAGCAGTACTTC	CASQNRQGLEQYF
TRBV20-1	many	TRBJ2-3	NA	TGCAGTGCTAGACAAACTTATACGCAGTATTTT	CSARQTYTQYF
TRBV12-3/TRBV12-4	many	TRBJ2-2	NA	TGTGCCAGCAGCCAGTATGACCTTAACACCGGGGAGCTGTTTTTT	CASSQYDLNTGELFF
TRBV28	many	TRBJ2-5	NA	TGTGCCAGCAGTGTTTACCGGGGGACGGTGGAGACCCAGTACTTC	CASSVYRGTVETQYF
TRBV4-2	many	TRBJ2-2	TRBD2	TGTGCCAGCAGCTTACTAGCGAGCTACACCGGGGAGCTGTTTTTT	CASSLLASYTGELFF
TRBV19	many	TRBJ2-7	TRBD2	TGTGCCAGCAGTCGGACTAGCGGGCCTTACGAGCAGTACTTC	CASSRTSGPYEQYF